Shown below are 30 T cell receptor beta chains from a single sample sequenced in a study of T cells in Graves' hyperthyroidism and ophthalmopathy. Researchers took RNA transcripts and amplified the TCR beta CDR3 regions from them. Initially, a first-round RT-PCR of the TCR CDR3 employed the HTBI primer set. TCRdb itself ran the multiplex PCR reads through MiXCR, one entry per CDR3 protein. Found here are hundreds of thousands of distinct CDR3 sequences, around 15% of them singletons; the top ten hold roughly 10%. Sequenced: blood. Source of these receptors: a young woman with Graves' hyperthyroidism.

The V and J genes are TRBV29-1 and TRBJ2-1; no reliable D call. Trimming shortened V by 3 bases and J by 3 bases, and 9 bases separated the two germline ends. The V gene's germline CDR1 is SQVTM and CDR2 ANQGSEA. There are 13 residues in the CDR3. CDR3 protein: CSVDRPNYNEQFF. CDR3 DNA sequence: TGCAGCGTTGATCGCCCCAACTACAATGAGCAGTTCTTC.

This clonotype appeared a few times. The genes are TRBV29-1 and TRBJ1-1; no clear D gene. Trimming stripped 3 bases from V and 0 bases from J, with 5 bases between. The CDR3 is made up of 12 amino acids. The V gene's germline CDR1 is SQVTM and CDR2 ANQGSEA. CDR3 DNA: TGCAGCGTTGAGCAGGTGAACACTGAAGCTTTCTTT. It encodes CSVEQVNTEAFF. Together with reference TRBV29-1 and TRBJ1-1, the CDR3 gives the full variable domain: SAVISQKPSRDICQRGTSLTIQCQVDSQVTMMFWYRQQPGQSLTLIATANQGSEATYESGFVIDKFPISRPNLTFSTLTVSNMSPEDSSIYLCSVEQVNTEAFFGQGTRLTVV.

This clonotype was counted many times. The chain is built from TRBV10-1 and TRBJ2-2; D might be TRBD1 (7 bases). Germline CDR1 WNHNN, CDR2 SYGVQD (reference sequence). The CDR3 covers 15 residues. V was cut by 3 bases and J by 6 bases, with 14 bases left in between. CDR3 residues: CASSDLGRGAGELFF. Here the CDR3 DNA reads TGCGCCAGCAGTGATTTGGGCAGGGGGGCCGGGGAGCTGTTTTTT.

Comments on this clonotype: A much more abundant neighbour one base away suggests this may be a read error. CDR3 region: CATSGSAGGYNEQFF. Here the CDR3 DNA reads TGTGCCACCAGTGGTTCGGCGGGGGGGTACAATGAGCAGTTCTTC. The chain links TRBV24-1 to TRBJ2-1, with 9 positions matching TRBD2. The trim removed 5 bases at V and 4 bases at J, leaving 5 bases unmatched. The CDR3 has 15 residues. Germline assignment: CDR1 KGHDR and CDR2 SFDVKD.

This clonotype was recorded a few times. The chain combines TRBV4-3 with TRBJ2-7; 7 bases are a match to TRBD2. The CDR3 runs 19 residues. Germline V CDR1 and CDR2: LGHNA, YSLEER. Trimming at V came to 4 bases and at J to 7 bases, leaving 25 bases not matched to a gene. The CDR3, as DNA: TGCGCCAGCAGCCCCAGCTCTATACTGAGGACTAGTGAGACGGGGGAGCAGTACTTC. Translation gives CASSPSSILRTSETGEQYF.

This chain links TRBV12-5 with TRBJ1-2; 8 nucleotides line up with TRBD1. CDR3 length: 15 amino acids. With 3 bases clipped from V and 2 bases from J, the junction kept 5 bases outside the gene matches. Germline V gene lookup returns CDR1 LGHNT and CDR2 FRNRAP. This chain's CDR3 is CASGLFGQGNYGYTF. In nucleotides, the CDR3 is TGTGCTAGTGGTTTATTCGGACAGGGAAACTATGGCTACACCTTC.

This sequence joins TRBV19 and TRBJ1-6, with 9 bases aligning to TRBD1. V lost 3 bases and J lost 9; bases outside the gene matches: 6. This CDR3 has 15 residues. The V gene's germline CDR1 is LNHDA and CDR2 SQIVND (reference sequence). The CDR3 protein is CASSITGGDGSPLHF. DNA for the CDR3: TGTGCCAGTAGTATCACAGGGGGCGATGGTTCACCCCTCCACTTT.

This clonotype was recorded only once. This chain uses TRBV29-1 with TRBJ1-1, with D perhaps matching TRBD1 (6 bases). CDR3 length: 16 amino acids. V was trimmed by 3 bases and J by 4 bases, leaving 21 bases between them. Germline loops: CDR1 SQVTM, CDR2 ANQGSEA. In nucleotides, the CDR3 is TGCAGCGTTGACGACTCGGTTGGAGGGGGGGTCACTGAAGCTTTCTTT. Translated, it gives CSVDDSVGGGVTEAFF.

This chain uses TRBV3-1 with TRBJ2-1, with D possibly called TRBD1 or TRBD2 (6 bases each). This CDR3 region has 14 residues. The V gene lost 4 bases and the J gene lost 12 bases, with 19 bases spanning the gap. CDR1 is LGHDT, CDR2 YNNKEL, per germline (reference sequence). CDR3 sequence (DNA): TGTGCCAGCAGCCCCCCATCTGCGGAGGGGGGGCAGTTCTTC. Its protein product is CASSPPSAEGGQFF.

This clonotype has more than one count but fewer than ten. The chain combines TRBV12-3 or TRBV12-4 with TRBJ1-6; no firm D call. This CDR3 comprises 14 residues. Trimming stripped 6 bases from V and 9 bases from J, with 15 bases between. Here the CDR3 DNA reads TGTGCCAGCAGATTTGGGCAGGAATCTTCACCCCTCCACTTT. Translated, it gives CASRFGQESSPLHF.

This clonotype was recorded many times. The chain is built from TRBV28 and TRBJ2-7; D call uncertain. Trimming stripped 3 bases from V and 6 bases from J, with 15 bases between. Germline V CDR1 and CDR2: MDHEN, SYDVKM. This CDR3 contains 14 residues. CDR3 sequence reads: CASSFQSTRLEQYF. CDR3 DNA sequence: TGTGCCAGCAGTTTCCAAAGCACCCGCCTCGAGCAGTACTTC.

V is TRBV11-2 and J is TRBJ1-6, with 9 bases lining up with TRBD1. The V gene end was trimmed by 5 bases and the J gene end by 8 bases; junction bases not matched to a gene: 4. This CDR3 has 14 amino acids. Per germline, CDR1 SGHAT and CDR2 FQNNGV. The CDR3 sequence: CASSPRTGDSPLHF. CDR3 nucleotides: TGTGCCAGCAGCCCCAGGACAGGGGATTCACCCCTCCACTTT. The full variable domain, completed using reference TRBV11-2 and TRBJ1-6, is EAGVAQSPRYKIIEKRQSVAFWCNPISGHATLYWYQQILGQGPKLLIQFQNNGVVDDSQLPKDRFSAERLKGVDSTLKIQPAKLEDSAVYLCASSPRTGDSPLHFGNGTRLTVT.

The table lists this clonotype with many counts. The chain recombines TRBV12-3 or TRBV12-4 with TRBJ2-5, with TRBD1 matching 8 bases. The length of the CDR3 is 13 residues. V lost 8 bases, J lost 5 bases, and 7 bases stayed unmatched. CDR3 coding DNA: TGTGCCAGCCGACAGGGGAATGGGGAGACCCAGTACTTC. The encoded protein is CASRQGNGETQYF.

In this sample, this clonotype turned up a few times. V and J are TRBV5-1 and TRBJ1-1, with TRBD1 matching 7 bases. V shed 5 bases, J shed 6 bases, and the junction held 4 bases outside the gene matches. There are 12 residues in the CDR3. The germline V gene has CDR1 SGHRS and CDR2 YFSETQ. The CDR3 loop is CASSHGTAEAFF. CDR3 DNA: TGCGCCAGCAGTCACGGGACAGCTGAAGCTTTCTTT.

This clonotype was recorded at least ten times. The V and J genes are TRBV18 and TRBJ1-1; D is ambiguous. With 6 bases removed from V and 4 bases from J, the gap between germline ends came to 12 bases. The CDR3 spans 13 residues. Germline lookup yields CDR1 KGHSH and CDR2 LQKENI. The CDR3 loop is CASSPDRSTEAFF. The CDR3 coding sequence is TGTGCCAGCTCTCCGGACCGGTCCACTGAAGCTTTCTTT.

This clonotype was seen more than once but under ten times. This chain joins TRBV30 and TRBJ2-1; 14 bases line up with TRBD2. The trim removed 1 base at V and 1 base at J, leaving 9 bases unmatched. CDR1 GTSNPN and CDR2 SVGIG come from the germline V gene (reference sequence). The length of the CDR3 is 19 residues. The DNA for the CDR3 is TGTGCCTGGAGTGGAGGGACTAGCGGGGGACCTCGGTCCTACAATGAGCAGTTCTTC. Its translation is CAWSGGTSGGPRSYNEQFF.

This clonotype has just a few counts. The germline gene is not matched at one end of the junction; a read error may be the cause. The chain combines TRBV10-3 with TRBJ2-3; TRBD2 might be the D (6 bases). The CDR3 length is 14 residues. Germline CDR1 is ENHRY and CDR2 is SYGVKD. CDR3 sequence: CASSELGGSDTQYF. In DNA, the CDR3 is TGTGCCAGCAGTGAACTGGGGGGTTCAGATACGCAGTATTTT.

Remarks on this clonotype: This may be a read error: a much more frequent sequence differs by one nucleotide. The rearrangement links TRBV6-2 or TRBV6-3 to TRBJ2-7; TRBD1 agrees at 8 bases. The J call is uncertain, as TRBJ2-1 better fits the DNA end. Per germline, CDR1 MNHEY and CDR2 SVGEGT. This CDR3 region has 15 residues. CDR3: CASSGRGRFGYEQFF. CDR3 in DNA: TGTGCCAGCTCAGGCAGGGGGCGATTCGGCTACGAGCAGTTCTTC.

This clonotype has a count of ten or more. The chain recombines TRBV30 with TRBJ2-7; no reliable D call. There are 14 residues in the CDR3. Germline V CDR1 and CDR2: GTSNPN, SVGIG (reference sequence). V gave up 1 base and J gave up 2 bases, with 12 bases separating them. The CDR3 nucleotides read TGTGCCTGGAGTGCGGCACAAGAGCCCTACGAGCAGTACTTC. Its translation is CAWSAAQEPYEQYF.

The gene calls are TRBV11-2 and TRBJ2-5; 7 nucleotides agree with TRBD2. From germline, CDR1 is SGHAT and CDR2 FQNNGV. The CDR3 is 14 residues long. Germline trimming cut 5 bases from V and 4 bases from J; bases unmatched to any gene: 7. CDR3 residues: CASSTRLASETQYF. The CDR3 DNA follows: TGTGCCAGCAGCACTCGACTAGCTTCAGAGACCCAGTACTTC. Together with reference TRBV11-2 and TRBJ2-5, the CDR3 gives the full variable domain: EAGVAQSPRYKIIEKRQSVAFWCNPISGHATLYWYQQILGQGPKLLIQFQNNGVVDDSQLPKDRFSAERLKGVDSTLKIQPAKLEDSAVYLCASSTRLASETQYFGPGTRLLVL.

This clonotype was recorded many times. The gene calls are TRBV6-2 or TRBV6-3 and TRBJ1-1; 7 bases are a match to TRBD1. Looked up from germline, CDR1 is MNHEY and CDR2 is SVGEGT. The V gene end was trimmed by 1 base and the J gene end by 10 bases; junction bases not matched to a gene: 6. This CDR3 has 13 amino acids. The CDR3 sequence is CASSYLTGSGAFF. CDR3 DNA sequence: TGTGCCAGCAGTTACTTGACAGGGTCGGGAGCTTTCTTT.

This clonotype appeared many times. This chain joins TRBV28 and TRBJ2-1; a possible D gene is TRBD2 (6 bases). Germline CDR1 is MDHEN and CDR2 is SYDVKM. The CDR3 is 16 residues long. V lost 2 bases to trimming and J lost 4 bases, with 15 bases between them. Here the CDR3 reads CASSLGPGAVYNEQFF. CDR3 bases: TGTGCCAGCAGTTTAGGACCGGGAGCGGTTTACAATGAGCAGTTCTTC. The full variable domain, completed using reference TRBV28 and TRBJ2-1, is DVKVTQSSRYLVKRTGEKVFLECVQDMDHENMFWYRQDPGLGLRLIYFSYDVKMKEKGDIPEGYSVSREKKERFSLILESASTNQTSMYLCASSLGPGAVYNEQFFGPGTRLTVL.

CDR3 amino acids: CASSQAWDRGLKAFF. The CDR3 DNA follows: TGTGCCAGCAGCCAAGCCTGGGACAGGGGGTTGAAAGCTTTCTTT. The V and J genes are TRBV3-1 and TRBJ1-1; 11 positions match TRBD1. The CDR3 has 15 amino acids. The ends lost 1 base at V and 9 bases at J; junction bases unmatched: 7. CDR1 LGHDT and CDR2 YNNKEL come from the germline V gene (reference sequence).

Worth noting for this clonotype: A read error is possible here, since a much larger clone lies one base away. This chain connects TRBV7-9 to TRBJ2-5; D unresolved. The J call may be mistaken, given a closer DNA end match to TRBJ2-1. CDR1 is SEHNR, CDR2 FQNEAQ, per germline (reference sequence). The CDR3 sequence is 15 residues long. The CDR3: CASSLQSYLPATQFF. DNA for the CDR3: TGTGCCAGCAGCTTACAGAGCTACTTACCCGCGACCCAGTTCTTC.

The V gene is TRBV7-9, the J gene TRBJ2-3; the D gene is possibly TRBD2 (5 bases). The CDR3 has 13 amino acids. Trimming stripped 10 bases from V and 3 bases from J, with 14 bases between. Germline V CDR1 and CDR2: SEHNR, FQNEAQ (reference sequence). The CDR3 region has the DNA TGTGCCAACGCGGGTCCCACTACAGATACGCAGTATTTT. Translated, it gives CANAGPTTDTQYF.

This clonotype appeared many times. The rearrangement uses TRBV20-1 and TRBJ2-5; 9 bases are a match to TRBD2. This CDR3 is 14 amino acids long. Germline V lookup: CDR1 DFQATT, CDR2 SNEGSKA (reference sequence). Trimming removed 8 bases from V and 2 bases from J; junction bases left unmatched: 9. Here the CDR3 DNA reads TGCAGTTGGCGGGAGGGCCGAGGACAAGAGACCCAGTACTTC. Translated: CSWREGRGQETQYF.

This clonotype was observed at least ten times. The V and J genes are TRBV20-1 and TRBJ2-1, with 9 bases lining up with TRBD2. V trimming: 5 bases; J trimming: 2 bases; junction bases outside the gene matches: 10. The CDR3 consists of 16 residues. Germline CDR1 DFQATT, CDR2 SNEGSKA (reference sequence). The CDR3 nucleotides read TGCAGTGCTGCCGGGGAGCTAGCGGGACCCTACAATGAGCAGTTCTTC. It yields the protein CSAAGELAGPYNEQFF.

The CDR3 loop reads CASSLAGIHTEAFF. The CDR3 DNA reads TGTGCCAGCAGCTTAGCAGGTATTCACACTGAAGCTTTCTTT. The genes are TRBV7-8 and TRBJ1-1; D ambiguous. Looked up from germline, CDR1 is SGHVS and CDR2 is FQNEAQ. CDR3 size: 14 residues. Trimming took 0 bases from V and 3 from J, leaving 8 bases between them.

A single count supports this clonotype. The chain carries TRBV27 and TRBJ2-7, with D unresolved. The last part of the DNA fits TRBJ2-1 better; the J call may be wrong. In germline, CDR1 is MNHEY, CDR2 SMNVEV (reference sequence). The CDR3 spans 13 residues. This CDR3 is CASSLSERLEQFF. CDR3 bases: TGTGCCAGCAGTTTATCCGAACGCCTCGAGCAGTTCTTC.

V usage is TRBV6-2 or TRBV6-3 and J usage is TRBJ2-1, with a possible D match to TRBD2 (6 bases). Matching the DNA end better, TRBJ2-7 makes the J call doubtful. This CDR3 is built from 14 residues. Germline V lookup: CDR1 MNHEY, CDR2 SVGEGT. CDR3 in amino acids: CASSLASLANEQYF. DNA of the CDR3: TGTGCCAGCAGCTTGGCTTCTCTAGCGAATGAGCAGTACTTC.